This TCR beta chain was sequenced in a study of cytotoxic CD8 clonotypes in ibrutinib-treated CLL. For the study at large: Following a median roughly 13 months of treatment, with a range of 6 to 36, response samples were taken.

Some clones are missing from TCRdb's copy, which holds only in-frame ones; the method was immunoSEQ multiplex PCR. This sample has 15,000 to 20,000 clones, with about two thirds found just once. This receptor was identified in a human donor with chronic lymphocytic leukemia. Sequenced material: PBMCs, taken after 12 months of ibrutinib treatment.

The CDR3 nucleotides are TGTGCCTGGAGTGTTTTCAGTGAAGCTTTCTTT. Translating it yields CAWSVFSEAFF. The V and J genes are TRBV30 and TRBJ1-1, with no clear D. The length of the CDR3 is 11 residues. Germline-derived CDR1 and CDR2 are GTSNPN and SVGIG (reference sequence). V lost 0 bases and J lost 7, with 6 bases in between.